Given below is one TCR beta chain in context. The antigen remains unidentified. This entry comes from a study of shared clonotypes between healthy human individuals. For the study at large: Donor ages ranged 18 to 49 years: a couple of women, a few men. Three CD4 naive, three CD4 memory, two CD8 naive and one CD8 memory plate were used per donor. The study's findings and limits: An effect of sequencing depth on clonotype sharing among donors was expected. The study generally estimated greater richness for naive than memory subsets.

CDR1 and CDR2 from the germline V gene are SEHNR and FQNEAQ (reference sequence). This CDR3 spans 16 amino acids. The ends lost 4 bases at V and 3 bases at J; junction bases unmatched: 8. Only in-frame clones appear in the TCRdb table, and some are missing; sequencing was by immunoSEQ multiplex PCR. The table lists approximately 2,000,000 clones, just under 95% of them singletons, with around 0.35% in the top ten. Sample: naive CD4+ T cells from PBMCs. As to subset: CD45RA+ positively selected. The chain is built from TRBV7-9 and TRBJ2-7; 11 bases are shared with TRBD2. This TCR came from a man aged 18 to 35 in good health. Some clones in this sample may be carry-over from other donors' samples. For the CDR3, the DNA is TGTGCCAGCAGCTGGACCGCTAGCGGGAGGATCTACGAGCAGTACTTC. Amino acid sequence: CASSWTASGRIYEQYF.